These 13 T cell receptor beta chains share one sample of origin, sequenced in a study of blood T cell repertoires in COVID-19. Libraries were prepared by immunoSEQ multiplex PCR; TCRdb keeps only in-frame clonotypes and omits some of them. The data show under 250,000 clones, 84% seen once. Sequenced sample: peripheral blood. The receptors were gathered from a woman aged 55-69 years with acute or convalescent COVID-19.

The chain is built from TRBV28 and TRBJ1-3; D unclear. The germline CDR1 and CDR2 sequences are MDHEN and SYDVKM. Trimming removed 1 base from V and 0 bases from J, with 13 bases in between. The CDR3 runs to 17 residues. CDR3 region: CASSLLLPIRSGNTIYF. As DNA, the CDR3 is TGTGCCAGCAGTTTATTACTACCTATCCGCTCTGGAAACACCATATATTTT.

The chain combines TRBV10-3 with TRBJ1-5; a weak D match, TRBD1 (6 bases). This CDR3 region has 14 residues. V was shortened by 4 bases and J by 2 bases, with 9 bases between the two germline ends. Germline CDR1 is ENHRY and CDR2 is SYGVKD. CDR3 in amino acids: CAISGSGGNQPQHF. CDR3 sequence (DNA): TGTGCCATCAGTGGCTCAGGGGGCAATCAGCCCCAGCATTTT.

This clone was observed a handful of times. The chain has TRBV12-3 or TRBV12-4 and TRBJ2-7; D perhaps matches TRBD2 (7 bases). V was shortened by 7 bases and J by 5 bases, with 15 bases between the two germline ends. This CDR3 is 13 amino acids long. The CDR3 bases are TGTGCCAGCACTGATGGGGGGGGCCACGAGCAGTACTTC. Protein: CASTDGGGHEQYF.

This clone came up a few times. A junction end diverges from the germline sequence, so it may reflect a read error. The chain uses TRBV5-1 and TRBJ1-1; D might be TRBD1 (6 bases). The length of the CDR3 is 14 residues. Germline assignment: CDR1 SGHRS and CDR2 YFSETQ. The CDR3 loop reads CASRLETGNTEAFF. DNA of the CDR3: TGCGCCAGCAGGTTGGAGACAGGGAACACTGAAGCTTTCTTT.

This clone was seen more than once but under ten times. The J gene is TRBJ1-1, the V gene TRBV3-1 (or the pseudogene TRBV3-2); no firm D call. Looked up from germline, CDR1 is LGHDT and CDR2 is YNNKEL (reference sequence). The V end lost 1 base, the J end lost 4 bases, and 10 bases lay between the germline ends. The CDR3 consists of 14 residues. The chain's CDR3 is CASSQGLGSTEAFF. The DNA for the CDR3 is TGTGCCAGCAGCCAAGGACTAGGAAGCACTGAAGCTTTCTTT.

This clone occurred a few times. The chain carries TRBV6-2 or TRBV6-3 and TRBJ2-5; D is unclear. V lost 0 bases and J lost 5, with 4 bases in between. The CDR3 is made up of 12 amino acids. The germline V gene has CDR1 MNHEY and CDR2 SVGEGT. CDR3 sequence (DNA): TGTGCCAGCAGTTACTCGGGCGAGACCCAGTACTTC. Protein: CASSYSGETQYF.

The J gene is TRBJ2-1, the V gene TRBV6-5; 9 nucleotides agree with TRBD1. Germline values: CDR1 MNHEY, CDR2 SVGAGI. J gave up 4 bases and V 7 bases, and 8 bases lay outside the gene matches. This CDR3 comprises 15 residues. This CDR3 is CASNPRQGGYNEQFF. As DNA, the CDR3 is TGTGCCAGCAATCCGAGACAGGGGGGTTACAATGAGCAGTTCTTC.

In regard to this clone: The conserved final phenylalanine or tryptophan is absent from the CDR3, which likely points to a read error. No DNA is shown, since the ends of the CDR3 on it are uncertain; the CDR3 is the one TCRdb lists. The V and J genes are TRBV10-3 and TRBJ1-2. The CDR3 length is 13 residues, termini included. The germline CDR1 and CDR2 sequences are ENHRY and SYGVKD. The CDR3 reads CAISEPGGGARIL.

The chain uses TRBV7-9 and TRBJ2-3; TRBD2 matches at 8 bases. Trimming took 3 bases from V and 2 from J; bases not matched to a gene: 13. The CDR3 consists of 18 residues. Looked up from germline, CDR1 is SEHNR and CDR2 is FQNEAQ (reference sequence). This CDR3 is CASSFLLGGAEITDTQYF. The CDR3 bases are TGTGCCAGCAGCTTTCTTCTCGGGGGGGCCGAAATCACAGATACGCAGTATTTT.

This clone was recorded once. The chain couples TRBV5-4 to TRBJ2-1, with TRBD1 matching 11 bases. Germline-derived CDR1 and CDR2 are SGHNT and YYREEE (reference sequence). V dropped 4 bases and J dropped 3; count of bases not matched to a gene: 3. The CDR3 contains 15 residues. The CDR3 protein is CASSPGQGDYNEQFF. DNA for the CDR3: TGTGCCAGCAGCCCGGGACAGGGGGACTACAATGAGCAGTTCTTC.

The chain combines TRBV5-1 with TRBJ2-7; 7 bases fit TRBD1. CDR3 length equals 12 residues. Germline CDR1 and CDR2: SGHRS and YFSETQ. The V gene end was trimmed by 5 bases and the J gene end by 6 bases; junction bases not matched to a gene: 5. The CDR3 region has the DNA TGCGCCAGCAGGGGGACAGCCAGCGAGCAGTACTTC. This encodes CASRGTASEQYF.

Here the CDR3 DNA reads TGTGCCAGCATGTGGGGACATAATGAAAAACTGTTTTTT. Translating gives CASMWGHNEKLFF. The chain is built from TRBV6-5 and TRBJ1-4, with a weak D call TRBD1 (6 bases). Between the trimmed V and J ends, which lost 7 bases and 4 bases, there was a span of 10 bases. CDR3 length equals 13 residues. CDR1 is MNHEY and CDR2 is SVGAGI in the germline V gene.

The count of this clone is one. V is TRBV18 and J is TRBJ1-4; 7 bases agree with TRBD1. From germline, CDR1 is KGHSH and CDR2 LQKENI. Trimming at V came to 3 bases and at J to 1 base, leaving 5 bases not matched to a gene. The CDR3 covers 16 residues. The CDR3 DNA sequence: TGTGCCAGCTCACCGTACCGGGACAGAACTAATGAAAAACTGTTTTTT. Translating gives CASSPYRDRTNEKLFF.